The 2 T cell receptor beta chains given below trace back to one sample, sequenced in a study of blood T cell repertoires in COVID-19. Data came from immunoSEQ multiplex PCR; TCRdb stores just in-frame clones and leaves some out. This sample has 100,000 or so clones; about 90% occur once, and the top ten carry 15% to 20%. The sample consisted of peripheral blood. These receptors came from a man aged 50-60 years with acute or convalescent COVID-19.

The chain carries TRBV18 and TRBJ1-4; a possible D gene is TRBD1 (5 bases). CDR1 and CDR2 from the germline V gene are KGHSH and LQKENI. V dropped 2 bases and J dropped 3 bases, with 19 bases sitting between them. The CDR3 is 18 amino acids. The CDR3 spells CASSPTTGVGGSNEKLFF. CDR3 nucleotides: TGTGCCAGCTCACCAACTACAGGAGTGGGTGGCTCTAATGAAAAACTGTTTTTT.

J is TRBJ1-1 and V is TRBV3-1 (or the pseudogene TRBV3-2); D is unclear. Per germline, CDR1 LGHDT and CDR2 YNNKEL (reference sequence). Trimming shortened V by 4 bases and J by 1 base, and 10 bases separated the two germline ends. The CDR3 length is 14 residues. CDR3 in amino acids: CASSPRQRNTEAFF. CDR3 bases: TGTGCCAGCAGCCCGCGGCAGAGGAACACTGAAGCTTTCTTT.